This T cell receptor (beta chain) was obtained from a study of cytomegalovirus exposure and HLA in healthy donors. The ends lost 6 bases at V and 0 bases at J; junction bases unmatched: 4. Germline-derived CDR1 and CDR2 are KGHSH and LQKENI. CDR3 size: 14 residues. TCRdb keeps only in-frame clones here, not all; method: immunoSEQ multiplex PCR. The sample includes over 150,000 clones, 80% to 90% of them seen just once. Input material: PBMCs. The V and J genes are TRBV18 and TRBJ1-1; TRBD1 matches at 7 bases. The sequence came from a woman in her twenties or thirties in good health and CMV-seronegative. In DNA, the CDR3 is TGTGCCAGCTCGCTGGGACAGCTGAACACTGAAGCTTTCTTT. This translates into CASSLGQLNTEAFF.